The 27 T cell receptor beta chains reported below all come from one sample, sequenced in a study of shared clonotypes between healthy human individuals. Positively selected for CCR7, the CD45RO-negative cells used as naive CD8 cells excluded terminally differentiated effector memory CD45RA+ cells. This table comes from immunoSEQ multiplex PCR, and its TCRdb copy is limited to in-frame clones, with some not included. Of about 590,000 clones detected, over 95% appear once; the ten largest clones hold less than 0.13%. The specimen was naive CD8+ T cells sorted from blood. Receptors originate from a woman in her 30s in good health.

V and J are TRBV4-1 and TRBJ2-3; D perhaps matches TRBD1 (6 bases). This CDR3 region has 20 residues. CDR1 MGHRA and CDR2 YSYEKL come from the germline V gene. The V end lost 1 base, the J end lost 1 base, and 24 bases lay between the germline ends. CDR3 sequence: CASSQVGQITVGLRTDTQYF. The CDR3 nucleotides are TGCGCCAGCAGCCAAGTAGGACAGATAACAGTAGGGCTTCGCACAGATACGCAGTATTTT.

This rearrangement joins TRBV7-9 to TRBJ2-7; D ambiguous. V was shortened by 1 base and J by 6 bases, with 1 base between the two germline ends. This CDR3 region has 10 residues. Looked up from germline, CDR1 is SEHNR and CDR2 is FQNEAQ (reference sequence). The CDR3 loop reads CASSLGEQYF. CDR3 nucleotide sequence: TGTGCCAGCAGCTTAGGCGAGCAGTACTTC.

The chain combines TRBV6-5 with TRBJ1-2; no definite D call. CDR1 is MNHEY and CDR2 is SVGAGI in the germline V gene. This CDR3 has 14 amino acids. V was trimmed by 6 bases and J by 4 bases, leaving 15 bases between them. CDR3: CASSTAEMGYGYTF. DNA of the CDR3: TGTGCCAGCAGCACGGCCGAGATGGGCTATGGCTACACCTTC.

The chain uses TRBV5-6 and TRBJ2-7; TRBD2 might be the D (6 bases). Germline V lookup: CDR1 SGHDT, CDR2 YYEEEE. V was trimmed by 0 bases and J by 9 bases, leaving 10 bases between them. CDR3 length: 12 residues. The DNA of the CDR3 is TGTGCCAGCAGCTTGGGCGGGATGGGGCAGTACTTC. Translated, it gives CASSLGGMGQYF.

In this sample, this clone turned up once. The chain couples TRBV2 to TRBJ2-1; 7 nucleotides agree with TRBD2. This CDR3 region has 15 residues. V gave up 1 base and J gave up 5 bases; unmatched junction bases: 5. CDR1 is SNHLY, CDR2 FYNNEI, per germline. The CDR3 reads CASSEGRDYHNEQFF. The DNA of the CDR3 is TGTGCCAGCAGTGAAGGGCGGGACTACCACAATGAGCAGTTCTTC.

CDR3 coding DNA: TGTGCCAGCAGTGAAGTGCCTCCGGACATTCAAGAGACCCAGTACTTC. It is translated as CASSEVPPDIQETQYF. The V and J genes are TRBV2 and TRBJ2-5, with a tentative D call TRBD1 (5 bases). Trimming took off 1 base at V and 2 bases at J, with 14 bases between the two ends. Germline-derived CDR1 and CDR2 are SNHLY and FYNNEI. The CDR3 length is 16 residues.

The chain is built from TRBV7-9 and TRBJ2-7, with 13 bases identical to TRBD2. Germline V lookup: CDR1 SEHNR, CDR2 FQNEAQ (reference sequence). Unmatched junction bases numbered 9, after V lost 5 bases and J lost 2 bases. The CDR3 sequence is 17 residues long. CDR3 protein: CASSGRTSGSNAYEQYF. The CDR3 nucleotides read TGTGCCAGCAGCGGGCGGACTAGCGGGAGTAACGCCTACGAGCAGTACTTC.

The gene calls are TRBV7-8 and TRBJ2-1, with 10 bases fitting TRBD2. Germline V gives CDR1 SGHVS, CDR2 FQNEAQ. The CDR3 extends over 16 amino acids. The V and J ends lost 2 bases and 4 bases, in that order; junction bases with no gene match: 5. The chain's CDR3 is CASSLLGLARYNEQFF. The CDR3 DNA sequence: TGTGCCAGCAGCTTATTGGGACTAGCGAGGTACAATGAGCAGTTCTTC. The complete variable domain, with remaining parts taken from reference TRBV7-8 and TRBJ2-1, reads GAGVSQSPRYKVAKRGQDVALRCDPISGHVSLFWYQQALGQGPEFLTYFQNEAQLDKSGLPSDRFFAERPEGSVSTLKIQRTQQEDSAVYLCASSLLGLARYNEQFFGPGTRLTVL.

This clone was recorded only once. The V and J genes are TRBV7-6 and TRBJ2-1; a possible D gene is TRBD2 (6 bases). This CDR3 comprises 18 residues. The V end lost 0 bases, the J end lost 2 bases, and 17 bases lay between the germline ends. Germline values: CDR1 SGHVS, CDR2 FNYEAQ. CDR3 DNA sequence: TGTGCCAGCAGCTTAGCCCCCCAGGGAGGAGTAACCTACAATGAGCAGTTCTTC. Its translation: CASSLAPQGGVTYNEQFF.

CDR3: CASSQAPLAGDEFF. The CDR3 DNA reads as TGCGCCAGCAGCCAAGCCCCCCTAGCGGGAGATGAGTTCTTC. The chain recombines TRBV4-1 with TRBJ2-1; 10 bases are shared with TRBD2. With 1 base clipped from V and 14 bases from J, the junction kept 8 bases outside the gene matches. This CDR3 has 14 amino acids. The germline V gene encodes CDR1 MGHRA and CDR2 YSYEKL.

This clone was seen a single time. CDR3 nucleotide sequence: TGCGCCAGCAGCTTGGATACTAGCGGGGTTACCTACGAGCAGTACTTC. This codes for CASSLDTSGVTYEQYF. V usage is TRBV5-1 and J usage is TRBJ2-7; 10 bases match TRBD2. V shed 0 bases, J shed 2 bases, and the junction held 5 bases outside the gene matches. Germline assignment: CDR1 SGHRS and CDR2 YFSETQ. This CDR3 region has 16 residues.

This chain connects TRBV16 to TRBJ2-2, with 7 bases aligning to TRBD2. V trimming: 4 bases; J trimming: 2 bases; junction bases outside the gene matches: 10. The CDR3 contains 17 residues. Per the germline V gene, CDR1 is KGHSY and CDR2 is FQNENV. The chain's CDR3 is CASSPTGGGTNTGELFF. CDR3 bases: TGTGCCAGCAGCCCCACCGGGGGAGGGACCAACACCGGGGAGCTGTTTTTT.

V and J are TRBV11-1 and TRBJ2-1; D is uncertain. The CDR3 runs to 12 residues. Germline CDR1 SGHAT, CDR2 FQDESV (reference sequence). The V end was cut by 5 bases, the J end by 6 bases, with 8 bases between. CDR3 DNA: TGTGCCAGCAGCGACTCGACCAATGAGCAGTTCTTC. This gives the protein CASSDSTNEQFF.

This sequence joins TRBV15 and TRBJ2-5; D gene ambiguous. Near its end, the DNA agrees better with TRBJ2-7, so the J call may be wrong. Germline V lookup: CDR1 LNHNV, CDR2 YYDKDF (reference sequence). The CDR3 consists of 13 residues. DNA of the CDR3: TGTGCCACCAGCAGTGGTTTGGGGAACGAGCAGTACTTC. This sequence encodes CATSSGLGNEQYF.

The chain has TRBV4-1 and TRBJ2-3, with D tentatively TRBD2 (5 bases). The V gene's germline CDR1 is MGHRA and CDR2 YSYEKL. V lost 0 bases to trimming and J lost 4 bases, with 11 bases between them. The CDR3 length is 15 residues. In DNA, the CDR3 is TGCGCCAGCAGCCAAGAGGGTACTAGTGCAGATACGCAGTATTTT. Translation: CASSQEGTSADTQYF.

This clone has only one observation. CDR3 protein: CASSHSLTGTDIQYF. Here the CDR3 DNA reads TGCGCCAGCAGCCACAGCTTGACAGGGACGGACATTCAGTACTTC. V and J are TRBV4-1 and TRBJ2-4; 7 nucleotides agree with TRBD1. V shed 3 bases, J shed 8 bases, and the junction held 10 bases outside the gene matches. Germline assignment: CDR1 MGHRA and CDR2 YSYEKL. The CDR3 covers 15 residues.

The V call is TRBV5-8, the J call TRBJ1-5; D is uncertain. V was pared by 1 base and J by 4 bases, with 12 bases between. The CDR3 has 15 amino acids. CDR1 is SGHTS, CDR2 YDEGEE, per germline. CDR3 protein: CASSLITLVNQPQHF. The DNA for the CDR3 is TGTGCCAGCAGCTTGATCACCCTTGTGAATCAGCCCCAGCATTTT. The whole variable domain, remainder taken from reference TRBV5-8 and TRBJ1-5, is EAGVTQSPTHLIKTRGQQATLRCSPISGHTSVYWYQQALGLGLQFLLWYDEGEERNRGNFPPRFSGRQFPNYSSELNVNALELEDSALYLCASSLITLVNQPQHFGDGTRLSIL.

V usage is TRBV13 and J usage is TRBJ2-1; D may be TRBD1 or TRBD2 (5 bases each). V lost 4 bases to trimming and J lost 2 bases, with 12 bases between them. There are 15 residues in the CDR3. Per the germline V gene, CDR1 is PRHDT and CDR2 is FYEKMQ (reference sequence). This chain's CDR3 is CASSSGRPAYNEQFF. The CDR3 DNA reads TGTGCCAGCAGCTCGGGACGCCCCGCCTACAATGAGCAGTTCTTC. Based on the CDR3 plus reference TRBV13 and TRBJ2-1, the full variable domain is AAGVIQSPRHLIKEKRETATLKCYPIPRHDTVYWYQQGPGQDPQFLISFYEKMQSDKGSIPDRFSAQQFSDYHSELNMSSLELGDSALYFCASSSGRPAYNEQFFGPGTRLTVL.

The chain links TRBV13 to TRBJ2-3; TRBD1 aligns across 12 bases. The germline CDR1 and CDR2 sequences are PRHDT and FYEKMQ (reference sequence). The V and J ends lost 0 bases and 3 bases, in that order; junction bases with no gene match: 1. CDR3 length: 16 amino acids. The CDR3, as DNA: TGTGCCAGCAGCTTAGGGGGACAGGGGGCAACAGATACGCAGTATTTT. Translating it yields CASSLGGQGATDTQYF. The full variable domain, completed using reference TRBV13 and TRBJ2-3, is AAGVIQSPRHLIKEKRETATLKCYPIPRHDTVYWYQQGPGQDPQFLISFYEKMQSDKGSIPDRFSAQQFSDYHSELNMSSLELGDSALYFCASSLGGQGATDTQYFGPGTRLTVL.

The chain joins TRBV27 to TRBJ2-3, with 7 bases fitting TRBD1. In germline, CDR1 is MNHEY, CDR2 SMNVEV (reference sequence). This CDR3 is built from 15 residues. V shed 3 bases and J 1 base; nucleotides not matched to a gene: 4. The CDR3 DNA reads TGTGCCAGCAGTTTTGAGGGACAGCGCACAGATACGCAGTATTTT. Encoded protein: CASSFEGQRTDTQYF.

The chain employs TRBV2 and TRBJ1-1; weak D call: TRBD1 (6 bases). CDR3 size: 15 residues. Trimming took 6 bases from V and 0 from J, leaving 14 bases between them. In germline, CDR1 is SNHLY, CDR2 FYNNEI. The CDR3 DNA sequence: TGTGCCAGCAGAAATTCGGGACACCTGAACACTGAAGCTTTCTTT. This translates into CASRNSGHLNTEAFF.

This chain uses TRBV21-1 with TRBJ1-5. TRBV21-1 counts as a pseudogene. The CDR3 runs to 15 residues. The CDR3 DNA sequence: TGTGCCACTAGGGGGGGGCAGAAGACTAATCAGCCCCAGCATTTT. Its translation is CATRGGQKTNQPQHF.

The genes are TRBV5-6 and TRBJ1-5; D is ambiguous. The CDR3 is 14 residues long. V gave up 0 bases and J gave up 4 bases, with 8 bases separating them. In germline, CDR1 is SGHDT, CDR2 YYEEEE. For the CDR3, the DNA is TGTGCCAGCAGCTTGGCACACCTGAATCAGCCCCAGCATTTT. Translation gives CASSLAHLNQPQHF. Filled out from reference TRBV5-6 and TRBJ1-5, the complete variable domain reads DAGVTQSPTHLIKTRGQQVTLRCSPKSGHDTVSWYQQALGQGPQFIFQYYEEEERQRGNFPDRFSGHQFPNYSSELNVNALLLGDSALYLCASSLAHLNQPQHFGDGTRLSIL.

The chain joins TRBV15 to TRBJ1-2, with D possibly TRBD1 on 5 matching bases. The V and J ends lost 0 bases and 3 bases respectively, with 8 bases between them. The germline CDR1 and CDR2 sequences are LNHNV and YYDKDF (reference sequence). The CDR3 consists of 14 residues. Here the CDR3 DNA reads TGTGCCACCAGCAGAGATGGGGGGGACTATGGCTACACCTTC. Translated, it gives CATSRDGGDYGYTF. The full variable domain, in which reference TRBV15 and TRBJ1-2 provide the parts outside the CDR3, is DAMVIQNPRYQVTQFGKPVTLSCSQTLNHNVMYWYQQKSSQAPKLLFHYYDKDFNNEADTPDNFQSRRPNTSFCFLDIRSPGLGDTAMYLCATSRDGGDYGYTFGSGTRLTVV.

The chain is built from TRBV27 and TRBJ1-2; 7 bases line up with TRBD1. From germline, CDR1 is MNHEY and CDR2 SMNVEV (reference sequence). V lost 6 bases to trimming and J lost 5 bases; unmatched junction nucleotides: 18. The CDR3 sequence is 17 residues long. The CDR3 DNA sequence: TGTGCCAGCAGGAAGCTTATGACAGGGAGGAGGGGATATGGCTACACCTTC. Translated: CASRKLMTGRRGYGYTF.

This chain joins TRBV6-1 and TRBJ1-3, with 9 bases matching TRBD1. The CDR3 spans 14 residues. Trimming removed 4 bases from V and 16 bases from J; junction bases left unmatched: 14. Looked up from germline, CDR1 is MNHNS and CDR2 is SASEGT. The CDR3 region is CASSATGQGYLKYF. The CDR3 DNA is TGTGCCAGCAGTGCCACGGGACAGGGTTACCTAAAGTATTTT.

The V call is TRBV5-1, the J call TRBJ2-7, with TRBD1 as a possible D gene (5 bases). The CDR3 totals 17 residues. V was cut by 4 bases and J by 2 bases, with 22 bases left in between. Germline V gene lookup returns CDR1 SGHRS and CDR2 YFSETQ. The chain's CDR3 is CASSPRASRTPTYEQYF. CDR3 coding DNA: TGCGCCAGCAGCCCCCGGGCTTCGAGGACACCGACCTACGAGCAGTACTTC.